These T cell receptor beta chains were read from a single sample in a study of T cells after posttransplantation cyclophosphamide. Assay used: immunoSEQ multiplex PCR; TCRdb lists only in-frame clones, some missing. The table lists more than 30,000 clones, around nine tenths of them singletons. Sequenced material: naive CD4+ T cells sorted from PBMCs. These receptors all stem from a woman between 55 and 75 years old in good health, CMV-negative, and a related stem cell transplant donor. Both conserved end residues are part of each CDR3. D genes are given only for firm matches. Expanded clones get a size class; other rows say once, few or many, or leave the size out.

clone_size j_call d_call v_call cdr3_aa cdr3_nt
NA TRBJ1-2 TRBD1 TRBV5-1 CASLPVPGQGAGTF TGCGCCAGCCTCCCGGTTCCGGGACAGGGCGCTGGGACCTTC
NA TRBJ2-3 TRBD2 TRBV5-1 CASSLGSGRTDTQYF TGCGCCAGCAGCTTAGGTAGCGGGAGGACAGATACGCAGTATTTT
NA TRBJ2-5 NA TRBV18 CASSPLQETQYF TGTGCCAGCTCACCCCTACAAGAGACCCAGTACTTC
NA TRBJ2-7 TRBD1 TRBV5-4 CASSPHQDRSYEQYF TGTGCCAGCAGCCCACATCAGGACAGGTCCTACGAGCAGTACTTC
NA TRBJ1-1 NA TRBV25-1 CASKFRDTEAFF TGTGCCAGCAAATTCAGGGACACTGAAGCTTTCTTT
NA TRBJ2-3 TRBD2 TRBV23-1 CASTLGTSGRDLVTDTQYF TGCGCCAGCACTCTCGGGACTAGCGGGAGAGACTTGGTCACAGATACGCAGTATTTT
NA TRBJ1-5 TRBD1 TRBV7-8 CASSLAGGQPQHF TGTGCCAGCAGCTTAGCAGGGGGCCAGCCCCAGCATTTT
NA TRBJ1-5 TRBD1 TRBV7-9 CASSRDRAQPQHF TGTGCCAGCAGCCGGGACAGGGCTCAGCCCCAGCATTTT
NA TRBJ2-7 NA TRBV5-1 CASRRADSYEQYF TGCGCCAGCAGGAGGGCAGACTCCTACGAGCAGTACTTC
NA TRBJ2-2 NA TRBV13 CASSLDRGVSGELFF TGTGCCAGCAGCTTAGACCGGGGAGTTTCCGGGGAGCTGTTTTTT
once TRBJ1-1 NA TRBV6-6 CASSYPGGSGRAFF TGTGCCAGCAGTTACCCGGGAGGTAGTGGCCGAGCTTTCTTT
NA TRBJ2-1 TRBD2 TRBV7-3 CASSLGLAYNEQFF TGTGCCAGCAGCTTGGGACTAGCGTACAATGAGCAGTTCTTC
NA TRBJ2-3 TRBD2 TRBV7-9 CASRKSGSTDTQYF TGTGCCAGCAGGAAGAGCGGGAGTACAGATACGCAGTATTTT
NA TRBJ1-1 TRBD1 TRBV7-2 CASSLIQGYTEAFF TGTGCCAGCAGCTTAATACAGGGGTACACTGAAGCTTTCTTT
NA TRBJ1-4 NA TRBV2 CASSALANEKLFF TGTGCCAGCAGTGCACTTGCTAATGAAAAACTGTTTTTT
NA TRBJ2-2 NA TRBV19 CASSLWGQGSNTGELFF TGTGCCAGTAGCCTCTGGGGTCAGGGTTCGAACACCGGGGAGCTGTTTTTT
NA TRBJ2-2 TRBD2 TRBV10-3 CAISRARGGGTGELFF TGTGCCATCAGTAGGGCGCGGGGGGGCGGTACCGGGGAGCTGTTTTTT
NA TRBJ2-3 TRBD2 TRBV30 CAWSPPQRGVTDTQYF TGTGCCTGGAGTCCCCCTCAGCGGGGGGTCACAGATACGCAGTATTTT
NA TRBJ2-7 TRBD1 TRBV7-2 CASSPRDRGVGEQYF TGTGCCAGCAGTCCCCGGGACAGGGGGGTGGGCGAGCAGTACTTC
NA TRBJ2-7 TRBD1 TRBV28 CASSLGTGSYEQYF TGTGCCAGCAGTTTAGGGACAGGGAGTTACGAGCAGTACTTC
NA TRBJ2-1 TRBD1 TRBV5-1 CASAGRTGAYNEQFF TGCGCCAGCGCGGGCAGGACAGGGGCCTACAATGAGCAGTTCTTC
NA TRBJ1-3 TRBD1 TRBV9 CASSVGQTGNTIYF TGTGCCAGCAGCGTGGGACAGACTGGAAACACCATATATTTT
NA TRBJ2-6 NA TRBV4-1 CASSQSVGQISGANVLTF TGCGCCAGCAGCCAATCTGTTGGGCAGATCTCTGGGGCCAACGTCCTGACTTTC
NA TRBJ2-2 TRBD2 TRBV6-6 CASSYGSGADTGELFF TGTGCCAGCAGTTACGGTAGCGGGGCCGACACCGGGGAGCTGTTTTTT
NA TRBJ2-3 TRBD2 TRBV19 CASSSLAVAPDTQYF TGTGCCAGTAGTTCGCTAGCGGTTGCCCCAGATACGCAGTATTTT
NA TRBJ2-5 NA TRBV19 CASSPRQARGTQYF TGTGCCAGTAGTCCACGACAGGCCCGCGGGACCCAGTACTTC
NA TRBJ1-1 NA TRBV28 CASSLMRTEAFF TGTGCCAGCAGCCTAATGAGGACTGAAGCTTTCTTT
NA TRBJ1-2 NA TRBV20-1 CSARVGVGYTF TGCAGTGCTAGGGTGGGAGTAGGCTACACCTTC
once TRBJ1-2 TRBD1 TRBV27 CASSLIGDRVSGYTF TGTGCCAGCAGTTTAATCGGGGACAGGGTGAGCGGCTACACCTTC
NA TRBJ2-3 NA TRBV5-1 CASSLESRAKDTQYF TGCGCCAGCAGCTTGGAATCGCGAGCAAAGGATACGCAGTATTTT
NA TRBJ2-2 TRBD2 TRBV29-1 CSVRTSGNTGELFF TGCAGCGTGAGAACTAGCGGGAACACCGGGGAGCTGTTTTTT
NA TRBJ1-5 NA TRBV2 CASSPNGPINQPQHF TGTGCCAGCAGTCCCAATGGGCCTATAAATCAGCCCCAGCATTTT
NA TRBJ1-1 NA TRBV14 CASSHEQDTNTEAFF TGTGCCAGCAGCCATGAACAGGATACTAACACTGAAGCTTTCTTT
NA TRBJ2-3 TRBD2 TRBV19 CASRPLTLSGTSGGPGSTDTQYF TGTGCCAGTAGGCCCTTAACCTTGTCCGGGACTAGCGGGGGCCCCGGCTCGACAGATACGCAGTATTTT
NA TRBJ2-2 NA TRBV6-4 CASREQGSGELFF TGTGCCAGCAGAGAACAGGGATCCGGGGAGCTGTTTTTT
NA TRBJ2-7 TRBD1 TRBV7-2 CASSSTGGVGQYF TGTGCCAGCAGCTCGACAGGGGGGGTAGGGCAGTACTTC
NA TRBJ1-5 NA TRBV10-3 CAISESGSRKNQPQHF TGTGCCATCAGTGAGTCTGGCTCCAGGAAAAATCAGCCCCAGCATTTT
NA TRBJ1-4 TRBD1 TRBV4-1 CASSQEGQKNEKLFF TGCGCCAGCAGCCAAGAGGGACAGAAAAATGAAAAACTGTTTTTT
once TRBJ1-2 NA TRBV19 CASSILPPPGVGYTF TGTGCCAGTAGTATACTTCCCCCTCCGGGGGTTGGCTACACCTTC
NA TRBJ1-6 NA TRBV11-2 CASSLASYNSPLHF TGTGCCAGCAGCCTGGCATCCTATAATTCACCCCTCCACTTT
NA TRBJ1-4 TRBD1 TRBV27 CASSPRQGWWGEKLFF TGTGCCAGCAGTCCCAGACAGGGGTGGTGGGGTGAAAAACTGTTTTTT
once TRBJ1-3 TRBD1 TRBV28 CASSSGQAHTIYF TGTGCCAGCAGTTCCGGACAGGCGCACACCATATATTTT
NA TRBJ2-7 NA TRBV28 CASSNAGGYEQYF TGTGCCAGCAGTAATGCGGGCGGATACGAGCAGTACTTC